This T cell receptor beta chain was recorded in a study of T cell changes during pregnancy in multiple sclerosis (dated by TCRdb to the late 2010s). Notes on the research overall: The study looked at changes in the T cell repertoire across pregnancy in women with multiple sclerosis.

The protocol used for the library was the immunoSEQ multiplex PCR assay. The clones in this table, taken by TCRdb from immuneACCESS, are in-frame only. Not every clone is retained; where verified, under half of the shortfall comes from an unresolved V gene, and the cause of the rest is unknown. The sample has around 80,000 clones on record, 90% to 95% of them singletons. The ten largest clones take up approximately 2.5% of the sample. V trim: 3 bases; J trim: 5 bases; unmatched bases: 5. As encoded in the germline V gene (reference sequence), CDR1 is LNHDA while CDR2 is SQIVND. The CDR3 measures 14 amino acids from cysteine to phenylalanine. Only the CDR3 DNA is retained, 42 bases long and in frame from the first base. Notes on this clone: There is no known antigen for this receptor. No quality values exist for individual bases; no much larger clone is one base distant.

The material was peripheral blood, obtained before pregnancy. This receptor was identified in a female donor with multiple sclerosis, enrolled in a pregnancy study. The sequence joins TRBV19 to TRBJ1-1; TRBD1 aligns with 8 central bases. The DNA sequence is TGTGCCAGTAGTATCCAGGGGGCGAGTACTGAAGCTTTCTTT. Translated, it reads CASSIQGASTEAFF.